A single sample gave rise to the 10 T cell receptor beta chains below, sequenced in a study of blood T cell dynamics during melanoma immunotherapy. The time point denotes: week 3, after first cycle of checkpoint inhibitor. Only in-frame clones appear in the TCRdb table, and some are missing; sequencing was by immunoSEQ multiplex PCR. Of fewer than 15,000 clones listed, 80% to 95% were seen once; the top ten hold around 0.84%. The sequenced sample was blood, obtained from a patient treated with checkpoint blockade. These receptors came from a human donor with melanoma.

J is TRBJ1-5 and V is TRBV19; 9 positions agree with TRBD1. J lost 7 bases, V lost 3 bases, and 4 bases had no gene match. Germline CDR1 is LNHDA and CDR2 is SQIVND (reference sequence). This CDR3 contains 14 residues. The CDR3 protein is CASSIRQGEQPQHF. The CDR3 DNA sequence: TGTGCCAGTAGTATCCGACAGGGGGAACAGCCCCAGCATTTT.

The chain carries TRBV7-2 and TRBJ1-4, with D unresolved. The germline CDR1 and CDR2 sequences are SGHTA and FQGNSA. The CDR3 has 16 amino acids. With 1 base removed from V and 7 bases from J, the gap between germline ends came to 16 bases. CDR3 bases: TGTGCCAGCAGCTTAGTTTCCAGGATTGCACCTGAAAAACTGTTTTTT. Translated, it gives CASSLVSRIAPEKLFF.

The chain is built from TRBV5-1 and TRBJ1-1, with 7 bases aligning to TRBD1. V trimming: 3 bases; J trimming: 5 bases; junction bases outside the gene matches: 16. This CDR3 contains 17 residues. CDR1 and CDR2 (germline): SGHRS, YFSETQ. CDR3 in amino acids: CASSWGGRGQEETEAFF. CDR3 coding DNA: TGCGCCAGCAGCTGGGGAGGGAGGGGGCAGGAGGAGACTGAAGCTTTCTTT.

The gene calls are TRBV6-1 and TRBJ1-1, with TRBD1 as a possible D gene (5 bases). Per the germline V gene, CDR1 is MNHNS and CDR2 is SASEGT. This CDR3 is built from 15 residues. V lost 5 bases and J lost 1, with 14 bases in between. CDR3 bases: TGTGCCAGCAGTCTAGGGGCAGGTAAGAACACTGAAGCTTTCTTT. Its translation: CASSLGAGKNTEAFF.

The rearrangement joins TRBV19 to TRBJ2-2, with TRBD2 matching over 12 bases. The germline V gene encodes CDR1 LNHDA and CDR2 SQIVND (reference sequence). J gave up 4 bases and V 10 bases, and 10 bases lay outside the gene matches. The CDR3 is made up of 16 amino acids. CDR3 coding DNA: TGTGCCACGGTACCTAGCGGGAGGGCGCGCACCGGGGAGCTGTTTTTT. The encoded protein is CATVPSGRARTGELFF.

A note on this clone: Other DNA sequences in this sample translate to the same CDR3. This chain links TRBV10-1 with TRBJ2-3, with TRBD2 identical over 10 bases. In germline, CDR1 is WNHNN, CDR2 SYGVQD (reference sequence). The CDR3 is 15 amino acids. After removal of 0 bases from V and 6 bases from J, the junction contained 3 bases not matched to a gene. Here the CDR3 reads CASSESPSGSDTQYF. The CDR3 DNA reads as TGCGCCAGCAGTGAGTCGCCTAGCGGGAGTGATACGCAGTATTTT.

This chain joins TRBV19 and TRBJ1-1, with TRBD1 identical over 7 bases. This CDR3 spans 14 amino acids. Germline V CDR1 and CDR2: LNHDA, SQIVND (reference sequence). Trimming cost V 6 bases and J 5 bases; bases outside gene matches: 9. Written as DNA, the CDR3 is TGTGCCAGTAGCAGGACACCACAGGGGACTGAAGCTTTCTTT. Translated, it gives CASSRTPQGTEAFF.

This chain links TRBV6-1 with TRBJ1-2; D not certain. V lost 4 bases to trimming and J lost 8 bases, with 17 bases between them. Germline V gives CDR1 MNHNS, CDR2 SASEGT. The CDR3 is made up of 14 amino acids. The CDR3 loop reads CASSGVLNRQGYTF. Written as DNA, the CDR3 is TGTGCCAGCAGTGGCGTATTAAATAGGCAGGGCTACACCTTC.

This chain links TRBV27 with TRBJ2-6, with D unresolved. The germline CDR1 and CDR2 sequences are MNHEY and SMNVEV (reference sequence). Trimming removed 3 bases at V and 1 base at J, with 4 bases between. This CDR3 contains 14 residues. CDR3: CASSFGSGANVLTF. The CDR3 DNA reads TGTGCCAGCAGTTTCGGGTCTGGGGCCAACGTCCTGACTTTC.

V is TRBV9 and J is TRBJ2-7; no reliable D call. V gave up 4 bases and J gave up 2 bases, with 7 bases separating them. CDR3 length equals 12 residues. Germline CDR1 is SGDLS and CDR2 is YYNGEE. CDR3: CASSYDTYEQYF. CDR3 bases: TGTGCCAGCAGCTACGACACCTACGAGCAGTACTTC.